The source of this TCR beta chain is a study of blood T cells in healthy people across ages. A sample-barcoded 5' primer and a J-beta primer mix were used in a second PCR of about 7 to 11 cycles. TCRdb re-analysed the 5' RACE reads in MiXCR, keeping a single row per CDR3 protein. Of about 1.1 million distinct CDR3 sequences in the sample, around two fifths are singletons; the top ten hold 13%. This sequence was found in a man aged 18-30 years in good health. The specimen sequenced was blood.

Here the CDR3 reads CASSYRGQNTGELFF. DNA of the CDR3: TGTGCCAGCAGTTATCGGGGACAGAACACCGGGGAGCTGTTTTTT. The genes are TRBV6-5 and TRBJ2-2, with TRBD1 as a possible D gene (6 bases). This CDR3 spans 15 amino acids. Germline lookup yields CDR1 MNHEY and CDR2 SVGAGI. V lost 3 bases, J lost 1 base, and 9 bases lay in between.